These T cell receptor beta chains were read from a single sample in a study of T cell repertoires in cytomegalovirus infection. These TCRs' antigens remain unknown. TCRdb independently ran MiXCR on the reads; one entry per CDR3 protein. The sample consists of around 310,000 distinct CDR3 sequences, roughly 28% of them appearing once. Specimen: cultured PBMCs, collected from culture after CMV antigen stimulation. The origin of the receptors is a human donor in good health (CMV status not recorded). Some clones in this sample may be carry-over from other donors' samples. CDR3s include the opening cysteine and the closing phenylalanine or tryptophan. The D gene is left open where the match is weak. Size tells how often a clone was seen (once, few, many) or the class of an expanded clone, and some rows leave it out.

cdr3_aa	cdr3_nt	j_call	d_call	clone_size	v_call
CASSRDRGASYNEQFF	TGTGCCAGCAGTCGGGACAGGGGAGCCTCCTACAATGAGCAGTTCTTC	TRBJ2-1	TRBD1	-	TRBV6-2/TRBV6-3
CASSLTGQGIYEQYF	TGCGCCAGCAGCCTGACCGGACAGGGGATCTACGAGCAGTACTTC	TRBJ2-7	TRBD1	-	TRBV4-1
CASSLRGNQETQYF	TGTGCCAGCAGTTTGAGGGGAAACCAAGAGACCCAGTACTTC	TRBJ2-5	-	-	TRBV28
CASSNAQRNRGLGYTF	TGTGCCAGCAGCAACGCCCAACGTAACAGGGGGCTAGGCTACACCTTC	TRBJ1-2	TRBD1	many	TRBV7-2
CASSDQGFTEAFF	TGTGCCAGCAGCGATCAGGGTTTCACTGAAGCTTTCTTT	TRBJ1-1	-	few	TRBV6-1
CAISAYTGGSYNEQFF	TGTGCCATCAGTGCCTACACAGGGGGCTCCTACAATGAGCAGTTCTTC	TRBJ2-1	TRBD1	few	TRBV10-3
CASGLVLGSHEQFF	TGTGCTAGTGGTTTGGTACTTGGCAGTCATGAGCAGTTCTTC	TRBJ2-1	-	-	TRBV12-5
CASSLGTGQGSADGYTF	TGTGCCAGCAGCTTGGGAACGGGACAGGGTAGTGCAGATGGCTACACCTTC	TRBJ1-2	TRBD1	few	TRBV5-6
CASSLTRTNQPQHF	TGTGCCAGCAGCTTAACCCGGACGAATCAGCCCCAGCATTTT	TRBJ1-5	-	-	TRBV7-6
CASSEAGVGKLFF	TGTGCCAGCAGTGAAGCGGGGGTCGGAAAACTGTTTTTT	TRBJ1-4	-	-	TRBV2
CASSSSTGNLETQYF	TGTGCCAGCAGCTCGTCGACAGGGAACCTAGAGACCCAGTACTTC	TRBJ2-5	TRBD1	-	TRBV5-4
CASSFGGPFRSYNEQFF	TGTGCCAGCAGTTTTGGGGGTCCCTTTCGCTCCTACAATGAGCAGTTCTTC	TRBJ2-1	-	-	TRBV28
CASSQGDSYEQYF	TGTGCCAGCTCACAGGGGGACTCCTACGAGCAGTACTTC	TRBJ2-7	-	-	TRBV18
CASSMLAGSRRGTEAFF	TGTGCCAGTAGTATGTTGGCAGGGAGCCGCCGTGGCACTGAAGCTTTCTTT	TRBJ1-1	-	-	TRBV19
CASSLEGSGGPQETQYF	TGCGCCAGCAGCTTGGAAGGTAGCGGGGGTCCTCAAGAGACCCAGTACTTC	TRBJ2-5	TRBD2	-	TRBV5-1
CASSQGNVVGTGYNEQFF	TGCGCCAGCAGCCAAGGCAACGTCGTGGGGACTGGATACAATGAGCAGTTCTTC	TRBJ2-1	-	many	TRBV4-1
CASSQEFYRGYGYTF	TGTGCCAGCAGCCAAGAATTCTACAGGGGTTATGGCTACACCTTC	TRBJ1-2	TRBD1	few	TRBV3-1
CASSSAASPGGVDTQYF	TGTGCCAGCAGTTCCGCGGCTAGTCCAGGGGGAGTAGATACGCAGTATTTT	TRBJ2-3	TRBD1	-	TRBV6-5
CASSPTRGQETQYF	TGTGCCAGCAGCCCCACGAGGGGCCAAGAGACCCAGTACTTC	TRBJ2-5	-	few	TRBV5-4
CASSSYPAGANVLTF	TGTGCCAGCAGTTCTTACCCTGCTGGGGCCAACGTCCTGACTTTC	TRBJ2-6	-	-	TRBV27
CASRWTGGRQETQYF	TGTGCCAGCCGTTGGACAGGGGGCCGTCAAGAGACCCAGTACTTC	TRBJ2-5	TRBD1	-	TRBV6-5
CAISGSDGRNPPGTQYF	TGTGCCATCAGTGGGTCCGACGGACGAAACCCCCCCGGTACGCAGTATTTT	TRBJ2-3	-	-	TRBV10-3
CASSLGTSNNEQFF	TGTGCCAGCAGCTTAGGGACTAGCAACAATGAGCAGTTCTTC	TRBJ2-1	TRBD2	many	TRBV7-8
CASRSSVGGETQYF	TGTGCCAGCAGATCTAGCGTGGGGGGGGAGACCCAGTACTTC	TRBJ2-5	TRBD2	few	TRBV7-2
CASSSLAGSSRDTQYF	TGTGCCAGCAGCTCGTTAGCGGGCTCCTCTAGGGATACGCAGTATTTT	TRBJ2-3	TRBD2	few	TRBV7-3
CASSQGPLNTEAFF	TGTGCCAGCAGCCAAGGTCCTTTGAACACTGAAGCTTTCTTT	TRBJ1-1	-	-	TRBV7-2
CASSLESEYGYTF	TGTGCCAGCAGCCTGGAGTCGGAGTATGGCTACACCTTC	TRBJ1-2	-	-	TRBV5-6
CASSQDRGLAGSEQFF	TGTGCCAGCAGTCAAGACCGAGGACTAGCGGGCAGTGAGCAGTTCTTC	TRBJ2-1	TRBD2	few	TRBV6-2/TRBV6-3
CASSRGQGFLNYGYTF	TGTGCCAGCAGCAGGGGACAGGGATTCCTAAACTATGGCTACACCTTC	TRBJ1-2	TRBD1	few	TRBV12-3/TRBV12-4
CASSPSADAEAFF	TGTGCCAGCTCACCATCGGCGGACGCTGAAGCTTTCTTT	TRBJ1-1	-	few	TRBV18
CASSQERLSGGYTF	TGTGCCAGCAGCCAAGAGAGGCTCAGCGGTGGCTACACCTTC	TRBJ1-2	-	-	TRBV3-1
CASSFGWELHF	TGTGCCAGCAGCTTTGGGTGGGAGCTCCACTTC	TRBJ2-5	-	-	TRBV5-8
CASSLNPSVVTGELFF	TGTGCCAGCAGCTTAAACCCCTCCGTGGTCACCGGGGAGCTGTTTTTT	TRBJ2-2	-	-	TRBV7-6